What follows describes a single TCR beta chain. The entry originates in a study of blood T cell repertoires in COVID-19. Study-wide context: There were acute and convalescent COVID-19 samples, and they came from the United States, Italy and Spain.

The V end was cut by 2 bases, the J end by 2 bases, with 20 bases between. Per germline, CDR1 SGHRS and CDR2 YFSETQ. This CDR3 spans 17 amino acids. Source study methods: Reference gene primer amplification gave nucleated cell count estimates. Profiled with immunoSEQ multiplex PCR; TCRdb holds only in-frame clones, not every one. That table gives V, J and clone size, and the DNA gave D and trimming. The sample includes roughly 61,000 clones, under 90% of them seen just once. The sequencing sample was made of peripheral blood. The chain combines TRBV5-1 with TRBJ2-7; a possible D gene is TRBD1 (6 bases). This clonotype was sampled from a man in his forties with active COVID-19. The CDR3 reads CASSFSPPGQTTYEQYF. As DNA, the CDR3 is TGCGCCAGCAGCTTTTCCCCTCCGGGACAAACAACCTACGAGCAGTACTTC.